This T cell receptor (beta chain) was recorded in a study of T-cell memory formation after mild COVID-19. Study summary: Clusters were largely donor specific. Study findings and constraints: Mainly CM and EM harbored the contracting CD4+ clones; mainly EMRA harbored the CD8+ ones.

TCR alpha and TCR beta cDNA libraries with sample barcodes and UMIs came from 5'RACE using constant-segment primers. TCRdb called the 5' RACE reads again in MiXCR, with one record for every CDR3 protein. The sample holds 470,000 or so distinct CDR3 sequences, about 20% seen once. The CDR3 runs to 14 residues. Germline loops: CDR1 SEHNR, CDR2 FQNEAQ (reference sequence). Trimming took off 3 bases at V and 5 bases at J, with 8 bases between the two ends. In this sample, this clonotype turned up many times. Its specificity is not known. The TCR was taken from a man aged 18-30 years who had mild COVID-19 (a few samples of this study predate the infection). Cell type and time point are not known. This chain joins TRBV7-9 and TRBJ1-6; D call uncertain. Sequences were obtained from PBMCs or a T cell subset sorted from them (not recorded which). For the CDR3, the DNA is TGTGCCAGCAGCTTCCGGGGTAATAATTCACCCCTCCACTTT. It is translated as CASSFRGNNSPLHF.